This T cell receptor beta chain stems from a study of blood T cell repertoires in COVID-19. Study in general: Spain, Italy and the United States supplied samples that represented acute and convalescent COVID-19.

Germline V gene sequence: CDR1 SGHTA, CDR2 FQGNSA. The CDR3 is made up of 15 amino acids. Trimming removed 1 base from V and 4 bases from J, with 11 bases in between. Profiled with immunoSEQ multiplex PCR; TCRdb holds only in-frame clones, not every one. The sample lists some 290,000 clones, approximately 86% seen once, with 2% to 2.5% in the top ten. This TCR derives from a woman in her forties or fifties who had recovered from COVID-19. The chain carries TRBV7-2 and TRBJ1-5; TRBD1 is a possible D gene (5 bases). Source material: peripheral blood. Here the CDR3 reads CASSLEGQRNQPQHF. The CDR3 region has the DNA TGTGCCAGCAGCTTAGAGGGGCAGCGAAATCAGCCCCAGCATTTT.